These T cell receptor beta chains were read from a single sample in a study of blood T cell repertoires in COVID-19. The assay was immunoSEQ multiplex PCR, and TCRdb's table has in-frame clones only and misses some. This table holds fewer than 350,000 clones, approximately 90% found once. The specimen was peripheral blood. The receptor set was obtained from a woman aged 60-75 years with COVID-19, enrolled during active disease. Each CDR3 is given with its conserved first and last residue. D genes are given only for firm matches. The size of a clone is reported for some rows only, either as once, few or many, or as a class for expanded clones.

v_gene,d_gene,abundance,j_gene,CDR3aa,CDR3nt
TRBV2,TRBD2,NA,TRBJ2-2,CASKLDGGSTGELFF,TGTGCCAGCAAACTGGACGGGGGGTCTACCGGGGAGCTGTTTTTT
TRBV19,NA,NA,TRBJ1-1,CASSGLNTEAFF,TGTGCCAGTTCAGGGCTGAACACTGAAGCTTTCTTT
TRBV5-6,TRBD2,NA,TRBJ2-1,CASSLIAGGRNEQFF,TGTGCCAGCAGCTTGATCGCGGGGGGCCGCAATGAGCAGTTCTTC
TRBV7-3,TRBD1,NA,TRBJ2-2,CASSSPGTGSTGELFF,TGTGCCAGCAGCTCGCCCGGGACAGGGAGTACCGGGGAGCTGTTTTTT
TRBV5-1,NA,NA,TRBJ2-1,CASSLIGSSYNEQFF,TGCGCCAGCAGCTTGATCGGGAGCTCCTACAATGAGCAGTTCTTC
TRBV2,NA,NA,TRBJ1-4,CASSDRGSFEKLFF,TGTGCCAGCAGTGATCGGGGGTCGTTTGAAAAACTGTTTTTT
TRBV6-5,NA,NA,TRBJ1-5,CASSTRYSNQPQHF,TGTGCCAGCAGCACTAGGTATAGCAATCAGCCCCAGCATTTT
TRBV3-1/TRBV3-2,NA,once,TRBJ1-3,CASSQDMSSGNTIYF,TGTGCCAGCAGCCAAGATATGAGCTCTGGAAACACCATATATTTT
TRBV5-1,NA,NA,TRBJ1-6,CASSSSSRGKNSPLHF,TGCGCCAGCAGCTCCTCCTCCCGGGGGAAAAATTCACCCCTCCACTTT
TRBV18,NA,few,TRBJ1-2,CASSPNTQGPRDYGYTF,TGTGCCAGCTCACCGAATACCCAGGGGCCCCGAGATTATGGCTACACCTTC
TRBV7-2,TRBD1,NA,TRBJ1-3,CASSLGGQGLSGNTIYF,TGTGCCAGCAGCTTAGGGGGACAGGGCCTCTCTGGAAACACCATATATTTT
TRBV7-3,TRBD2,NA,TRBJ2-3,CASSPGTSGYTDTQYF,TGTGCCAGCAGCCCTGGGACTAGCGGTTACACAGATACGCAGTATTTT
TRBV6-5,NA,NA,TRBJ1-1,CASSEGNTEAFF,TGTGCCAGCTCGGAGGGGAACACTGAAGCTTTCTTT
TRBV3-1/TRBV3-2,TRBD2,NA,TRBJ2-1,CASSKGTSGDRNEQFF,TGTGCCAGCAGCAAGGGGACTAGCGGGGATCGAAATGAGCAGTTCTTC
TRBV7-9,TRBD1,NA,TRBJ1-2,CASSSSGTDYGYTF,TGTGCCAGCAGCTCATCCGGGACAGACTATGGCTACACCTTC
TRBV6-5,NA,once,TRBJ2-1,CASSFRQNNEQFF,TGTGCCAGCAGCTTCAGGCAGAACAATGAGCAGTTCTTC
TRBV4-2,TRBD2,NA,TRBJ2-3,CASSQDLRAGGPTDTQYF,TGTGCCAGCAGCCAAGACCTTCGAGCGGGGGGGCCCACAGATACGCAGTATTTT
TRBV28,NA,few,TRBJ1-6,CASSPRTGYNSPLHF,TGTGCCAGCAGCCCGCGGACTGGTTATAATTCACCCCTCCACTTT
TRBV2,NA,NA,TRBJ2-1,CASSEVGQEQFF,TGTGCCAGCAGTGAGGTGGGCCAAGAGCAGTTCTTC
TRBV19,NA,NA,TRBJ1-2,CASSTGIDYGYTF,TGTGCCAGTAGTACAGGGATCGACTATGGCTACACCTTC
TRBV10-3,NA,once,TRBJ2-5,CAISESQGLETQYF,TGTGCCATCAGTGAGTCCCAGGGCCTAGAGACCCAGTACTTC
TRBV7-9,TRBD1,NA,TRBJ1-4,CASSYRDRVEKLFF,TGTGCCAGCAGCTACCGGGACAGGGTTGAAAAACTGTTTTTT
TRBV7-9,NA,NA,TRBJ1-5,CASSLVQGTNQPQHF,TGTGCCAGCAGCTTAGTCCAGGGGACAAATCAGCCCCAGCATTTT
TRBV5-1,NA,NA,TRBJ1-2,CASSLIREADYTF,TGCGCCAGCAGCTTAATCAGGGAAGCAGACTACACCTTC
TRBV25-1,NA,NA,TRBJ1-1,CASSRGQNTEAFF,TGTGCCAGCAGCCGGGGACAGAACACTGAAGCTTTCTTT
TRBV4-2,NA,few,TRBJ1-3,CASSAGSGNTIYF,TGTGCCAGCAGTGCCGGCTCTGGAAACACCATATATTTT
TRBV18,TRBD1,NA,TRBJ1-1,CASSRFPGQGAKNTEAFF,TGTGCCAGCTCACGATTTCCGGGACAGGGGGCGAAGAACACTGAAGCTTTCTTT
TRBV27,NA,NA,TRBJ1-4,CASSPRALGANEKLFF,TGTGCCAGCAGTCCGAGGGCCCTCGGGGCTAATGAAAAACTGTTTTTT
TRBV5-1,TRBD1,NA,TRBJ1-2,CASSWTGNTNYGYTF,TGCGCCAGCAGCTGGACAGGGAATACTAACTATGGCTACACCTTC
TRBV14,NA,NA,TRBJ1-2,CASSQWGNYGYTF,TGTGCCAGCAGCCAATGGGGCAACTATGGCTACACCTTC
TRBV5-6,TRBD1,NA,TRBJ2-2,CASSLTWTGNTGELFF,TGTGCCAGCAGCTTAACCTGGACAGGGAACACCGGGGAGCTGTTTTTT
TRBV28,NA,NA,TRBJ1-1,CASSLLRGGTEAFF,TGTGCCAGCAGTTTACTCCGGGGAGGCACTGAAGCTTTCTTT
TRBV4-2,TRBD1,NA,TRBJ1-3,CASSQDTGGRRNTIYF,TGTGCCAGCAGCCAAGACACAGGGGGCAGGAGAAACACCATATATTTT
TRBV2,NA,few,TRBJ1-1,CASSEWAVNTEAFF,TGTGCCAGCAGTGAATGGGCTGTGAACACTGAAGCTTTCTTT
TRBV7-9,NA,once,TRBJ1-3,CASSITLARASGNTIYF,TGTGCCAGCAGCATTACCCTGGCCAGGGCCTCTGGAAACACCATATATTTT
TRBV29-1,NA,NA,TRBJ1-1,CSVARQNTEAFF,TGCAGCGTCGCCCGACAGAACACTGAAGCTTTCTTT
TRBV15,NA,NA,TRBJ2-5,CATSSTEETQYF,TGTGCCACCAGCTCGACAGAAGAGACCCAGTACTTC
TRBV7-2,NA,NA,TRBJ1-2,CASSLDQGVNTF,TGTGCCAGCAGCTTAGATCAGGGTGTAAACACCTTC
TRBV7-2,TRBD1,NA,TRBJ1-4,CASSRDRGSEKLFF,TGTGCCAGCAGCCGGGACAGGGGGAGTGAAAAACTGTTTTTT
TRBV29-1,NA,NA,TRBJ2-5,CSVEWLDETQYF,TGCAGCGTTGAGTGGCTAGATGAGACCCAGTACTTC
TRBV19,TRBD1,few,TRBJ1-5,CASSSPGTGSQPQHF,TGTGCCAGTAGTAGCCCCGGGACAGGGAGCCAGCCCCAGCATTTT